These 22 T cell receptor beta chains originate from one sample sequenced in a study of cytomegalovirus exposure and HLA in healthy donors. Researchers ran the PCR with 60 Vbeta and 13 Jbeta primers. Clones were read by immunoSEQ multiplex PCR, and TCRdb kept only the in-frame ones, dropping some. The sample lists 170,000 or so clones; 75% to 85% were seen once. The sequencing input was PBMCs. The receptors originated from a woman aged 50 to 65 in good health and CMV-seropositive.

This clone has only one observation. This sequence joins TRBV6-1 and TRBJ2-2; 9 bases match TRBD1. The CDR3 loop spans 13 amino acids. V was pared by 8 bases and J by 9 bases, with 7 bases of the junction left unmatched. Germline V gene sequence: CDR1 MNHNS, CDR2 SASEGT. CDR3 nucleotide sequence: TGTGCCAGCCACAGGGGGCCGGTCAGGGAGCTGTTTTTT. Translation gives CASHRGPVRELFF.

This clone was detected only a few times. CDR3 bases: TGTGCCAGCAGCCCCCGGACAGGGGGGAATGGAAACACCATATATTTT. Translating gives CASSPRTGGNGNTIYF. The gene calls are TRBV7-9 and TRBJ1-3; 10 nucleotides agree with TRBD1. The V segment lost 5 bases and the J segment 3 bases; nucleotides outside the gene matches: 7. CDR3 length equals 16 residues. Per germline, CDR1 SEHNR and CDR2 FQNEAQ (reference sequence).

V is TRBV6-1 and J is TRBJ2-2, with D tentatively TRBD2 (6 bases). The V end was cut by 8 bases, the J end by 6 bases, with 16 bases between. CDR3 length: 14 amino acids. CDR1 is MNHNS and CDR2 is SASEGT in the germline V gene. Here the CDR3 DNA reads TGTGCCAGCTTCGATCGCGGGGATGCCGGGGAGCTGTTTTTT. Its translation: CASFDRGDAGELFF.

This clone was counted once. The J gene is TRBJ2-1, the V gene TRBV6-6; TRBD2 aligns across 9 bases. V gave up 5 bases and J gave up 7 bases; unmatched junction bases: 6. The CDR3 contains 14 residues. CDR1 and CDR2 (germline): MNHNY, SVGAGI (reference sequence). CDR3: CASSRLAGSNEQFF. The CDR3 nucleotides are TGTGCCAGCAGTCGGCTAGCGGGGAGTAATGAGCAGTTCTTC.

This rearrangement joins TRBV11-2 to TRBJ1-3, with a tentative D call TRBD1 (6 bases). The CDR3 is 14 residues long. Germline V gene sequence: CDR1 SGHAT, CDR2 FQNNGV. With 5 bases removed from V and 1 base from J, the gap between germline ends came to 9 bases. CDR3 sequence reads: CASSLTGSGNTIYF. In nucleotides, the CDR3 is TGTGCCAGCAGCCTTACAGGGTCTGGAAACACCATATATTTT.

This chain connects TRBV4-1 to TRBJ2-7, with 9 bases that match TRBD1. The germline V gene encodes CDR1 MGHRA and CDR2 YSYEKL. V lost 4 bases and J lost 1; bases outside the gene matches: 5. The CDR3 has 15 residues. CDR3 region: CASSRDRAISYEQYF. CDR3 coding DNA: TGCGCCAGCAGCCGGGACAGGGCTATTTCCTACGAGCAGTACTTC.

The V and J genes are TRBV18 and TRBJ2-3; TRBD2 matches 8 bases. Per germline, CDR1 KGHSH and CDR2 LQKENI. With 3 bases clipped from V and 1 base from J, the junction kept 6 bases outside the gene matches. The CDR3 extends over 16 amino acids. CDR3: CASSPITSGRTDTQYF. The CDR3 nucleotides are TGTGCCAGCTCACCTATAACTAGCGGACGCACAGATACGCAGTATTTT.

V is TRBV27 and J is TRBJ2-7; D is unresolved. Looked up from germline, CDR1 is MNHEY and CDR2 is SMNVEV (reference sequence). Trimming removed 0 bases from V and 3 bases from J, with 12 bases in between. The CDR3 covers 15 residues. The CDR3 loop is CASSLSVSSSYEQYF. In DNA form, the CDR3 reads TGTGCCAGCAGTTTATCCGTTTCCTCGAGCTACGAGCAGTACTTC.

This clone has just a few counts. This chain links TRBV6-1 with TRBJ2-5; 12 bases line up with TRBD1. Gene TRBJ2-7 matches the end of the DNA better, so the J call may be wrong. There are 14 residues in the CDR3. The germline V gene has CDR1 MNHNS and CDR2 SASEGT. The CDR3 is CASSEGTGGHEQYF. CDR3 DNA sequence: TGTGCCAGCAGTGAGGGGACAGGGGGCCACGAGCAGTACTTC.

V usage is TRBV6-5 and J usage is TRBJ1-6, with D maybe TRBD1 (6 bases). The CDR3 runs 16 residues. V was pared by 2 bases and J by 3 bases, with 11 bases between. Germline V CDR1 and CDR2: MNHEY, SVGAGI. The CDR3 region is CASSYQQGYYNSPLHF. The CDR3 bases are TGTGCCAGCAGTTACCAACAGGGTTACTATAATTCACCCCTCCACTTT.

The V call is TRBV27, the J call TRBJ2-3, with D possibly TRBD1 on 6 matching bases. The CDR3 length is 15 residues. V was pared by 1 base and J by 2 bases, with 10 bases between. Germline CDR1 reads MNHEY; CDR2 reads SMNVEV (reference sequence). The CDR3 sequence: CASSLFGQTTDTQYF. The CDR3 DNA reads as TGTGCCAGCAGTTTATTTGGACAGACCACAGATACGCAGTATTTT.

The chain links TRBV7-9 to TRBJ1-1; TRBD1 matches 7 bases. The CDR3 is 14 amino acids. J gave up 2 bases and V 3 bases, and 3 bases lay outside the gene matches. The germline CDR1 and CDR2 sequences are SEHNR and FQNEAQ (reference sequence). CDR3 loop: CASSFGQVNTEAFF. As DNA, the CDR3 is TGTGCCAGCAGCTTCGGACAGGTTAACACTGAAGCTTTCTTT.

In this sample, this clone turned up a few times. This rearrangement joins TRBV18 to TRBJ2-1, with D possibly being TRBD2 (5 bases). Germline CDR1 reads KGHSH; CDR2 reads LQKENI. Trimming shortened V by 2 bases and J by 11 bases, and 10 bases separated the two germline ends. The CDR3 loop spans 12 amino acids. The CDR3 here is CASSPGGQKQFF. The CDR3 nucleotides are TGTGCCAGCTCACCAGGCGGGCAAAAGCAGTTCTTC.

CDR3 sequence: CASSPARSSYNEQFF. The CDR3 DNA reads TGTGCCAGCAGCCCAGCAAGGAGCTCCTACAATGAGCAGTTCTTC. The chain combines TRBV9 with TRBJ2-1, with no clear D. Trimming removed 4 bases at V and 0 bases at J, with 11 bases between. Per germline, CDR1 SGDLS and CDR2 YYNGEE. The CDR3 extends over 15 amino acids.

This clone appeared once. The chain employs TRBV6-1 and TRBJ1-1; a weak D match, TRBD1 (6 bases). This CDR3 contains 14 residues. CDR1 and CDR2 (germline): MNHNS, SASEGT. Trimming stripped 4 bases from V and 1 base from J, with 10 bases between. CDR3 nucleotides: TGTGCCAGCAGTGCAGGGGCGGGGAACACTGAAGCTTTCTTT. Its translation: CASSAGAGNTEAFF.

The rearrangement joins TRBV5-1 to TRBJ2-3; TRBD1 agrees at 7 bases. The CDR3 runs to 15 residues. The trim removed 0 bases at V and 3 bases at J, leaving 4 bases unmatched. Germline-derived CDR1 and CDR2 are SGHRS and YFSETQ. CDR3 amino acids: CASSLDGTVTDTQYF. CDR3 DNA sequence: TGCGCCAGCAGCTTGGACGGGACAGTGACAGATACGCAGTATTTT.

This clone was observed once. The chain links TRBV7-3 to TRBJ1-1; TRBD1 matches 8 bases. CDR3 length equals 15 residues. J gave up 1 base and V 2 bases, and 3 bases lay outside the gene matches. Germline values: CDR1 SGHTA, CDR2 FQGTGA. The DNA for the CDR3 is TGTGCCAGCAGCTTACACAGGGGGACGAACACTGAAGCTTTCTTT. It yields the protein CASSLHRGTNTEAFF.

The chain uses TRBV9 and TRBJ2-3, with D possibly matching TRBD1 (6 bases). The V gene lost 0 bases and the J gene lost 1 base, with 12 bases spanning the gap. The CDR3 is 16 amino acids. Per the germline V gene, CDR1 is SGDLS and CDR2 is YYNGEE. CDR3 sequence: CASSVAGELGTDTQYF. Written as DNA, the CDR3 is TGTGCCAGCAGCGTAGCAGGGGAACTAGGCACAGATACGCAGTATTTT. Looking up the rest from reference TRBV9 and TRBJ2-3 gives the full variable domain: DSGVTQTPKHLITATGQRVTLRCSPRSGDLSVYWYQQSLDQGLQFLIQYYNGEERAKGNILERFSAQQFPDLHSELNLSSLELGDSALYFCASSVAGELGTDTQYFGPGTRLTVL.

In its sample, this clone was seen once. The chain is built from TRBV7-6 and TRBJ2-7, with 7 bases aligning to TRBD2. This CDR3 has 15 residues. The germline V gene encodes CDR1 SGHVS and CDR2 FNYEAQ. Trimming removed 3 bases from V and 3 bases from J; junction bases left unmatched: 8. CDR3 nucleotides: TGTGCCAGCAGCTTGGGGAGAAGCGGGGACTACGAGCAGTACTTC. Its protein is CASSLGRSGDYEQYF.

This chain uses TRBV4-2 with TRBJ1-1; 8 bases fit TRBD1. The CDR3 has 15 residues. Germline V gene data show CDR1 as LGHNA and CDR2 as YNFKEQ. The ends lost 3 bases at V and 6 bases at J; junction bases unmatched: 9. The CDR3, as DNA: TGTGCCAGCAGCCAGGCTTGGGACAGGTCGTCTGAAGCTTTCTTT. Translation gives CASSQAWDRSSEAFF.

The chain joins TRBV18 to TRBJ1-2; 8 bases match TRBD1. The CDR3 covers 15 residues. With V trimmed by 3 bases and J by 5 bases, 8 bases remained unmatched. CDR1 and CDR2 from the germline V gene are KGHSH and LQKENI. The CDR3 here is CASSPQGARGYGYTF. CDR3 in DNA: TGTGCCAGCTCACCCCAGGGGGCGCGAGGTTATGGCTACACCTTC.

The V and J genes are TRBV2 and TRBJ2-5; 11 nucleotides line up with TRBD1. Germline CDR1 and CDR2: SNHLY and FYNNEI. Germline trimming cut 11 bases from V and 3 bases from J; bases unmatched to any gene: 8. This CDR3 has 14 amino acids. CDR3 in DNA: TGTGCCCCAAGAAGGACAGGGGGCGAAGAGACCCAGTACTTC. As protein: CAPRRTGGEETQYF.